The next 29 T cell receptor beta chains were all read from a single sample in a study of tissue T cells after allogeneic stem cell transplantation. Data came from immunoSEQ multiplex PCR; TCRdb stores just in-frame clones and leaves some out. The sample includes around 7,500 clones, under 50% of them seen just once. Noted time point: mouse harvest day 7 after allogeneic transplant. Each mouse received 10^7 T-cell-depleted marrow cells plus 10^6 splenic CD5+ T cells by tail vein. The sequenced material came from gut tissue. Receptors originate from a female BALB/c mouse given C57BL/6 T cells with graft-versus-host disease after an allogeneic hematopoietic cell transplant.

This clone qualifies as medium-sized. Here the gene names and germline are mouse. The CDR3 sequence is CTCSADGTGEQYF. Partial CDR3 DNA: TGCACCTGCAGTGCAGATGGGACTGGGGAACAGTAC. The chain links TRBV1 to TRBJ2-7, with 9 positions matching TRBD2. From the germline J gene comes the end of the CDR3, since the read stops 1 residue before it. This CDR3 contains 13 residues. The junction had 1 base not matched to a gene; V was cut back by 0 bases and J by 7 bases. CDR1 NSQYPW and CDR2 LRSPGD come from the germline V gene (reference sequence).

This clone ranks as medium-sized. The gene names given are mouse names. The CDR3 protein is CTCSARDRGLEQYF. The covered CDR3 bases are TGCACCTGCAGTGCAAGGGACAGGGGGCTTGAACAGTAC. J is TRBJ2-7 and V is TRBV1; 12 nucleotides align to TRBD1. Coverage ceases 1 residue before the CDR3 finishes, and the germline J gene fills in the end. With 2 bases clipped from V and 6 bases from J, the junction kept 2 bases outside the gene matches. The germline CDR1 and CDR2 sequences are NSQYPW and LRSPGD (reference sequence). The CDR3 is 14 amino acids.

As regards this clone: Any gene name here is a mouse gene name. The read ends 1 residue shy of where the CDR3 ends; the end is completed using the germline J gene. V usage is TRBV3 and J usage is TRBJ1-6, with no clear D. TRBJ1-6 is labeled an ORF, and its function is uncertain. The CDR3 has 15 amino acids. Germline CDR1 SNHLY, CDR2 FYNGKV (reference sequence). Trimming removed 1 base at V and 5 bases at J, with 9 bases between. The CDR3 DNA, read in part, is TGTGCCAGCAGCTTAGGCGGGGAGAATAATTCGCCCCTCTAC. Amino acid sequence: CASSLGGENNSPLY. In full, the CDR3 is CASSLGGENNSPLYF.

With regard to this clone: The gene names given are mouse names. Additional DNA sequences in this sample encode the identical CDR3. The CDR3 loop reads CASSPSSYEQYF. The sequenced part of the CDR3 DNA is TGTGCCAGCAGCCCAAGCTCCTATGAACAGTAC. This chain joins TRBV3 and TRBJ2-7; D is unclear. The sequence runs out 1 residue before the end of the CDR3; the remainder is reconstructed from the germline J gene. Germline CDR1 is SNHLY and CDR2 is FYNGKV (reference sequence). The CDR3 extends over 12 amino acids. The germline V and J ends were trimmed by 5 bases and 0 bases, with 5 bases remaining between them.

On this clone itself: Gene names denote mouse genes. Read data end 1 residue before the CDR3 end; the end is taken from the germline J gene. V usage is TRBV15 and J usage is TRBJ2-3; 7 positions match TRBD2. The length of the CDR3 is 16 residues. V shed 1 base, J shed 0 bases, and the junction held 4 bases outside the gene matches. Germline loops: CDR1 SGHND, CDR2 FRSKSL. The CDR3 DNA, read in part, is TGTGCCAGCAGTTTAGGCTGGGGGAGTAGTGCAGAAACGCTGTAT. Protein: CASSLGWGSSAETLY. The complete CDR3 reads CASSLGWGSSAETLYF.

For this clone: Gene names and germline match the mouse. The read comes to an end 1 residue before the CDR3 does, leaving the germline J gene to fill in the end. The chain joins TRBV4 to TRBJ2-7; 12 bases line up with TRBD2. Germline V lookup: CDR1 LGHDT, CDR2 YNNKQL (reference sequence). The J segment lost 4 bases and the V segment lost 10 bases, leaving 5 bases of the junction unmatched. CDR3 size: 13 residues. The CDR3 bases that were read are TGTGCCACCCGGGACTGGGGGGTATATGAACAGTAC. Amino acids: CATRDWGVYEQY. The CDR3 reads in full as CATRDWGVYEQYF.

As for this clone: Any gene name here is a mouse gene name. The read ends 1 residue shy of where the CDR3 ends; the end is completed using the germline J gene. The V and J genes are TRBV12-1 and TRBJ2-3, with no clear D. Germline V CDR1 and CDR2: SGHSN, HYEKVE. Trimming took off 0 bases at V and 0 bases at J, with 6 bases between the two ends. The CDR3 is 14 amino acids. CDR3 sequence: CASSLGVSAETLYF. CDR3 bases read: TGTGCCAGCTCTCTCGGGGTTAGTGCAGAAACGCTGTAT.

In regard to this clone: Gene names are the mouse ones. The CDR3 extends 1 residue past the end of the read, so its final part is completed from the germline J gene. The chain has TRBV15 and TRBJ2-7, with a tentative D call TRBD1 (6 bases). V lost 0 bases and J lost 3, with 6 bases in between. The germline V gene has CDR1 SGHND and CDR2 FRSKSL. The CDR3 covers 13 residues. Partial CDR3 DNA: TGTGCCAGCAGTTTAGCGGACAGCTATGAACAGTAC. This sequence encodes CASSLADSYEQY. The complete CDR3 protein is CASSLADSYEQYF.

Comments on this clone: Gene names are mouse gene names. The observed sequence ends 1 residue before the CDR3 terminus, with the missing tail filled in from the germline J gene. This sequence joins TRBV26 and TRBJ2-2; 12 bases line up with TRBD1. With V trimmed by 6 bases and J by 6 bases, 2 bases remained unmatched. Germline CDR1 reads KGHPV; CDR2 reads FQNQEV (reference sequence). The CDR3 sequence is 14 residues long. The DNA read from the CDR3 is TGTGCCAGCAGCAGGGACAGGGGGCCCGGGCAGCTCTAC. This codes for CASSRDRGPGQLY. The complete CDR3 protein is CASSRDRGPGQLYF.

A remark on this clone: Gene names refer to mouse genes. CDR3 residues: CASSLGQQDTQYF. CDR3 bases read: TGTGCCAGCAGTCTGGGACAACAAGACACCCAGTAC. The chain combines TRBV26 with TRBJ2-5; D might be TRBD1 (5 bases). The read terminates 1 residue before the CDR3 end, so the remaining end is supplied by the germline J gene. The CDR3 length is 13 residues. Germline CDR1 and CDR2: KGHPV and FQNQEV (reference sequence). With 2 bases removed from V and 3 bases from J, the gap between germline ends came to 6 bases.

In regard to this clone: Gene names and germline refer to mouse. The CDR3 end lies 1 residue beyond the end of the read and is filled in from the germline J gene. The chain links TRBV12-1 to TRBJ2-3; 10 bases map to TRBD1. The germline gives CDR1 SGHSN, CDR2 HYEKVE. The ends lost 1 base at V and 1 base at J; junction bases unmatched: 1. This CDR3 spans 15 amino acids. The CDR3 DNA, read in part, is TGTGCCAGCTCTCTGGGGACAGGGGGTGCAGAAACGCTGTAT. It specifies CASSLGTGGAETLY. From start to end, the CDR3 is CASSLGTGGAETLYF.

As to this clone: Genes and germline come from the mouse. The read stops 1 residue short of the end of the CDR3; the missing end is completed from the germline J gene. The rearrangement joins TRBV15 to TRBJ2-5; perhaps TRBD2 as D (6 bases). Germline CDR1 is SGHND and CDR2 is FRSKSL. CDR3 length: 14 amino acids. V was clipped by 2 bases and J by 3 bases, with 9 bases between them. The CDR3 sequence: CASSLLGLQDTQYF. The CDR3 bases that were read are TGTGCCAGCAGTTTATTGGGACTTCAAGACACCCAGTAC. Together with reference TRBV15 and TRBJ2-5, the CDR3 gives the full variable domain: DAGVTQTPRHEVAEKGQTIILKCEPVSGHNDLFWYRQTKIQGLELLSYFRSKSLMEDGGAFKDRFKAEMLNSSFSTLKIQPTEPKDSAVYLCASSLLGLQDTQYFGPGTRLLVL.

About this clone: An end of the junction does not agree with germline; a read error may underlie this. Gene names follow the mouse nomenclature. The sequence runs out 1 residue before the end of the CDR3; the remainder is reconstructed from the germline J gene. The chain couples TRBV13-1 to TRBJ2-7; 7 nucleotides align to TRBD1. Per germline, CDR1 NSHNY and CDR2 SYGAGN. This CDR3 is built from 13 residues. The CDR3 here is CASGDGTAYEQYF. The CDR3 bases that were read are TGTGCCAGCGGTGATGGGACAGCCTATGAACAGTAC.

This clone turned up a few times. The germline and genes are mouse ones. The read stops 1 residue short of the end of the CDR3; the missing end is completed from the germline J gene. The genes are TRBV26 and TRBJ1-1; D is unclear. This CDR3 comprises 13 residues. Germline CDR1 is KGHPV and CDR2 is FQNQEV (reference sequence). Trimming removed 2 bases at V and 1 base at J, with 5 bases between. The covered CDR3 bases are TGTGCCAGCAGTCTGCCAGGGAACACAGAAGTCTTC. Amino acids: CASSLPGNTEVF. From start to end, the CDR3 is CASSLPGNTEVFF.

This clone was recorded a few times. Here the gene names and germline are mouse. The CDR3 end lies 1 residue beyond the end of the read and is filled in from the germline J gene. This chain joins TRBV3 and TRBJ1-3; D is undetermined. There are 13 residues in the CDR3. Germline loops: CDR1 SNHLY, CDR2 FYNGKV (reference sequence). Trimming removed 6 bases from V and 0 bases from J, with 6 bases in between. The CDR3: CASSQNSGNTLYF. The part of the CDR3 DNA that was read is TGTGCCAGCAGTCAAAATTCTGGAAATACGCTCTAT.

In regard to this clone: The genes are named according to mouse. The read finishes 1 residue shy of the CDR3 end, and the germline J gene is used to complete it. V is TRBV31 and J is TRBJ2-1; 8 positions match TRBD2. Germline V gene data show CDR1 as GKSSPN and CDR2 as SITVG. The CDR3 length is 14 residues. The V gene end was trimmed by 1 base and the J gene end by 2 bases; junction bases not matched to a gene: 1. The covered CDR3 bases are TGTGCCTGGAGTCCTGGGGGGCACTATGCTGAGCAGTTC. Protein: CAWSPGGHYAEQF. The full CDR3 reads CAWSPGGHYAEQFF.

This clone was observed a handful of times. Gene names follow the mouse nomenclature. The sequence runs out 1 residue before the end of the CDR3; the remainder is reconstructed from the germline J gene. The rearrangement joins TRBV16 to TRBJ1-1, with D possibly being TRBD1 (5 bases). V lost 5 bases and J 5 bases, leaving 9 bases between the germline ends. CDR1 is SGHSA and CDR2 is FRNQAP in the germline V gene. The CDR3 totals 12 residues. The CDR3 spells CASSPGRTEVFF. The DNA read from the CDR3 is TGTGCAAGCAGCCCGGGACGAACAGAAGTCTTC. The complete variable domain, with remaining parts taken from reference TRBV16 and TRBJ1-1, reads NAGVIQTPRHKVTGKGQEATLWCEPISGHSAVFWYRQTIVQGLEFLTYFRNQAPIDDSGMPKERFSAQMPNQSHSTLKIQSTQPQDSAVYLCASSPGRTEVFFGKGTRLTVV.

Worth noting for this clone: Genes and germline come from the mouse. The CDR3 loop is CASSDVGGRSAETLYF. The covered CDR3 bases are TGTGCCAGCAGTGATGTGGGGGGGCGGAGTGCAGAAACGCTGTAT. The chain joins TRBV13-1 to TRBJ2-3, with 9 bases fitting TRBD2. The CDR3 is cut off 1 residue early in the read; its end comes from the germline J gene. Germline CDR1 NSHNY, CDR2 SYGAGN. This CDR3 contains 16 residues. V shed 0 bases, J shed 0 bases, and the junction held 2 bases outside the gene matches.

For this clone: The germline and genes are mouse ones. The sequence runs out 1 residue before the end of the CDR3; the remainder is reconstructed from the germline J gene. This chain links TRBV24 with TRBJ2-7, with a tentative D call TRBD1 (5 bases). The CDR3 covers 13 residues. Trimming shortened V by 0 bases and J by 4 bases, and 7 bases separated the two germline ends. Germline V lookup: CDR1 KGHTA, CDR2 FRNEEI. CDR3 region: CASSLYEGYEQYF. The CDR3 bases that were read are TGTGCCAGCAGTCTGTATGAGGGGTATGAACAGTAC.

Concerning this clone: Genes and germline come from the mouse. The DNA ends 1 residue before the CDR3 does, and the rest of the CDR3 is filled in from the germline J gene. The chain carries TRBV19 and TRBJ1-1; D unresolved. The CDR3 consists of 12 residues. Trimming stripped 4 bases from V and 4 bases from J, with 8 bases between. Looked up from germline, CDR1 is FNHDT and CDR2 is SITEND (reference sequence). CDR3 amino acids: CASSPGGTEVFF. The sequenced part of the CDR3 DNA is TGTGCCAGCAGTCCAGGAGGCACAGAAGTCTTC.

For this clone: Mouse names are used for the genes. The CDR3 sequence is CASSQDWVSYEQYF. The CDR3 DNA, read in part, is TGTGCCAGCAGCCAAGACTGGGTCTCCTATGAACAGTAC. The genes are TRBV5 and TRBJ2-7, with D possibly being TRBD2 (5 bases). The read ends 1 residue shy of where the CDR3 ends; the end is completed using the germline J gene. This CDR3 contains 14 residues. Trimming took off 0 bases at V and 0 bases at J, with 6 bases between the two ends. Germline V lookup: CDR1 LGHNA, CDR2 YNLKQL (reference sequence).

This clone was seen only a few times. These gene names are mouse names. With the read ending 1 residue before the CDR3 end, the germline J gene is used to fill in that end. The V and J genes are TRBV3 and TRBJ2-1; the D gene is possibly TRBD1 (6 bases). The length of the CDR3 is 13 residues. V gave up 6 bases and J gave up 4 bases, with 10 bases separating them. The germline V gene encodes CDR1 SNHLY and CDR2 FYNGKV (reference sequence). The CDR3 here is CASRGTSYAEQFF. CDR3 DNA (partial): TGTGCCAGCAGGGGGACATCTTATGCTGAGCAGTTC.

This clone was counted only a few times. Gene names and germline match the mouse. The sequence runs out 1 residue before the end of the CDR3; the remainder is reconstructed from the germline J gene. V is TRBV5 and J is TRBJ2-7, with D possibly being TRBD2 (6 bases). V was pared by 0 bases and J by 1 base, with 7 bases between. Germline CDR1 is LGHNA and CDR2 is YNLKQL (reference sequence). The CDR3 is 14 amino acids. CDR3 sequence: CASSQEGGSYEQYF. CDR3 DNA, as far as it was read: TGTGCCAGCAGCCAAGAGGGGGGTTCCTATGAACAGTAC.

In this sample, this clone turned up once. The listed genes are named as in mouse. The read ends 1 residue before the CDR3 terminus; that terminus is restored from the germline J gene. The V call is TRBV29, the J call TRBJ2-5; D assignment may be TRBD1 or TRBD2 (6 bases each). Germline lookup yields CDR1 MSHET and CDR2 SYDVDS. The CDR3 is 10 amino acids. The germline V and J ends were trimmed by 7 bases and 10 bases, with 9 bases remaining between them. Partial CDR3 DNA: TGTGCTAGCAAAGGGGGGTCCCAGTAC. Translated, it gives CASKGGSQY. The CDR3 reads in full as CASKGGSQYF.

Note on this clone: The gene symbols are mouse symbols. The read falls 1 residue short of the CDR3 end, and the missing part is taken from the germline J gene. The chain links TRBV30 to TRBJ2-7; D call uncertain. Deletions cut 4 bases from V and 3 bases from J, with 4 bases between. The CDR3 totals 10 residues. Per germline, CDR1 SQVVS and CDR2 ANEGSEA. The DNA read from the CDR3 is TGTAGTTCTACAGTCTATGAACAGTAC. Protein sequence: CSSTVYEQY. In full, the CDR3 reads CSSTVYEQYF.

This clone was picked up a small number of times. The listed genes are named as in mouse. The read comes to an end 1 residue before the CDR3 does, leaving the germline J gene to fill in the end. The genes are TRBV12-2 and TRBJ2-2, with 7 bases lining up with TRBD2. V dropped 3 bases and J dropped 0; count of bases not matched to a gene: 9. The CDR3 spans 17 residues. Germline CDR1 is SGHLS and CDR2 is HYDKME. CDR3 in amino acids: CASSSWAWGSNTGQLYF. Incomplete CDR3 DNA: TGTGCCAGCTCTTCCTGGGCCTGGGGGTCAAACACCGGGCAGCTCTAC.

On this clone: Gene names and germline refer to mouse. The read is 1 residue too short to cover the CDR3 end, so that end is filled in from the germline J gene. The chain is built from TRBV12-2 and TRBJ2-4, with D perhaps matching TRBD2 (6 bases). This CDR3 spans 15 amino acids. With 0 bases removed from V and 0 bases from J, the gap between germline ends came to 9 bases. Germline lookup yields CDR1 SGHLS and CDR2 HYDKME. CDR3 loop: CASSLPGASQNTLYF. The covered CDR3 bases are TGTGCCAGCTCTCTCCCTGGGGCTAGTCAAAACACCTTGTAC.

Comment on this clone: Mouse gene names and germline throughout. The CDR3 is cut off 1 residue early in the read; its end comes from the germline J gene. This rearrangement joins TRBV13-1 to TRBJ1-6; 8 bases map to TRBD1. TRBJ1-6 has ORF status, its function being uncertain. Germline V gene data show CDR1 as NSHNY and CDR2 as SYGAGN. The trim removed 7 bases at V and 8 bases at J, leaving 8 bases unmatched. The CDR3 is made up of 14 amino acids. The DNA read from the CDR3 is TGTGCCAGCGGTTCTACAGGGGGGGATTCGCCCCTCTAC. It specifies CASGSTGGDSPLY. The full CDR3 is CASGSTGGDSPLYF.

In regard to this clone: Here the gene names and germline are mouse. The CDR3 extends 1 residue past the end of the read, so its final part is completed from the germline J gene. The rearrangement joins TRBV26 to TRBJ1-5; no definite D call. Germline lookup yields CDR1 KGHPV and CDR2 FQNQEV (reference sequence). The CDR3 consists of 13 residues. The ends were cut back, 2 bases at V and 2 bases at J, with 4 bases in the middle. The CDR3 DNA, read in part, is TGTGCCAGCAGTCTGAAGGACAACCAGGCTCCGCTT. Translated: CASSLKDNQAPL. The whole CDR3 protein reads CASSLKDNQAPLF.